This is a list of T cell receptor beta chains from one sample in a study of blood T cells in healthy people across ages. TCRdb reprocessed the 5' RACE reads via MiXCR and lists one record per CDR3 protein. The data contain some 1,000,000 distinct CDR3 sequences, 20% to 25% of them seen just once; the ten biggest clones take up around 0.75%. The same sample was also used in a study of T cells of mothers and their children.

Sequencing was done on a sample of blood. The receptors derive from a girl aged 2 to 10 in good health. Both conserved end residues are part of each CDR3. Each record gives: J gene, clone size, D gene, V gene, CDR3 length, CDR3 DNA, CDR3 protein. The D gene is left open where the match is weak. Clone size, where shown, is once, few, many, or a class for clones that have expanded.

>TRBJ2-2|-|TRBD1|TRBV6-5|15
TGTGCCAGCAGTTGGGACAGGGGAACCACCGGGGAGCTGTTTTTT
CASSWDRGTTGELFF
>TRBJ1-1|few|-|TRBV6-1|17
TGTGCCAGCAGCATACTAGGGGGGAAGCCTTTTGTGACTGAAGCTTTCTTT
CASSILGGKPFVTEAFF
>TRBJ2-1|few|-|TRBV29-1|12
TGCAGCGTTGAACGGGGCCGGAATGAGCAGTTCTTC
CSVERGRNEQFF
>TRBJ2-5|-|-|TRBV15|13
TGTGCCACCGAAGATATAGGGGAAGAGACCCAGTACTTC
CATEDIGEETQYF
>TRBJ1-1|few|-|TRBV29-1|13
TGCAGCGCAGAGGGGGGGCTGAACACTGAAGCTTTCTTT
CSAEGGLNTEAFF
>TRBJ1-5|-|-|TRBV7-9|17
TGTGCCATCAGCTTAGCGGACTCCGGGGGGTTCATATTGCCCCAGCATTTT
CAISLADSGGFILPQHF
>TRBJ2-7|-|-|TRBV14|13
TGTGCCAGCAGCCTTATCGGGGTCCCCGAGCAGTACTTC
CASSLIGVPEQYF
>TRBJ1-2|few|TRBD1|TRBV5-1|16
TGCGCCAGCAGCACCGGGACAGGGGCCCATCGGTATGGCTACACCTTC
CASSTGTGAHRYGYTF
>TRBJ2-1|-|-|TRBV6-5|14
TGTGCCAGCAGTTACTCAGAACGACGAGATGGGCAGTTCTTC
CASSYSERRDGQFF
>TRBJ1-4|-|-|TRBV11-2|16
TGTGCCAGCAGCTTGGGAGAAAAGCCATTTAATGAAAAACTGTTTTTT
CASSLGEKPFNEKLFF
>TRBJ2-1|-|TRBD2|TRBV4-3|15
TGCGCCAGCAGCAAACTAGCGGGGGGGGACAATGAGCAGTTCTTC
CASSKLAGGDNEQFF
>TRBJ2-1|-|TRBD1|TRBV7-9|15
TGTGCCAGCACCACAGGGGCTCCTACCTACAATGAGCAGTTCTTC
CASTTGAPTYNEQFF
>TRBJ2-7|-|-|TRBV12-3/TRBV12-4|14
TGTGCCAGCAGTGCGAACTTCCCTTCCTACGAGCAGTACTTC
CASSANFPSYEQYF
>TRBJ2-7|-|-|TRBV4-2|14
TGTGCCAGCAGCCAAGAGCATCAAGCGAACGAGCAGTACTTC
CASSQEHQANEQYF
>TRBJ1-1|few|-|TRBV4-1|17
TGCGCCAGCAGCCAAGATGAAGCAGACCCTGTGGGGGCTGAAGCTTTCTTT
CASSQDEADPVGAEAFF
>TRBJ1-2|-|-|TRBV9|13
TGTGCCAGCAGCTTCGACAGCATCTATGGCTACACCTTC
CASSFDSIYGYTF
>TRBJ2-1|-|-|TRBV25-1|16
TGTGCCAGCACTCGGGGCCTGTCCTCGACTAGTGATGAGCAGTTCTTC
CASTRGLSSTSDEQFF
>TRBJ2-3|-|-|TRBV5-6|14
TGTGCCAGCAGCTTCCTTCCAGGCACAGATACGCAGTATTTT
CASSFLPGTDTQYF
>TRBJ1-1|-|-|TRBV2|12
TGTGCCAGCAGGCCTGGTCCGCGGGAAGCTTTCTTT
CASRPGPREAFF
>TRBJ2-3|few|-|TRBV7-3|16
TGTGCCAGCAGCTCTAATCAGGGGGGGAACACAGATACGCAGTATTTT
CASSSNQGGNTDTQYF